This T cell receptor (beta chain) was retrieved from a study of early T cells in non-severe SARS-CoV-2 infection. Study background: Bulk RNA taken from unsorted whole blood was sequenced, leaving chains unpaired.

The library protocol tagged individual cDNA molecules with unique molecular identifiers. A single record per CDR3 protein comes from TCRdb applying MiXCR to the 5' RACE reads. The sample lists 120,000 or so distinct CDR3 sequences, roughly 13% occurring once. The receptor was derived from an adult who was a healthcare worker with PCR-confirmed SARS-CoV-2 infection or an uninfected control (not recorded which). This sample comprised whole blood, obtained at baseline.

Here the CDR3 DNA reads TGTGCCTGGAGCCAGACTAGCGGGGGAGCCAAAAACATTCAGTACTTC. Protein: CAWSQTSGGAKNIQYF. The chain uses TRBV30 and TRBJ2-4; 12 positions match TRBD2. Germline V gene data show CDR1 as GTSNPN and CDR2 as SVGIG (reference sequence). This CDR3 has 16 residues. J gave up 0 bases and V 3 bases, and 3 bases lay outside the gene matches.